A single T cell receptor (beta chain) is shown here with its context. What it binds is not known. These data come from a study of human T cells and chemical hapten exposure. Points from the study as a whole: Significantly greater numbers of large CDR3 similarity clusters came from expanded TCRs than from controls.

Time point in this sample: pre-sensitization, week 0. The treatment: therapeutic diphenylcyclopropenone sensitization with weekly scalp DPC. The CDR3 totals 15 residues. The V and J ends lost 4 bases and 2 bases respectively, with 13 bases between them. Germline loops: CDR1 SGHRS, CDR2 YFSETQ. Individual cDNA molecules had unique molecular identifiers attached to them by the library. Original data processing: Sample-level TCR yields exhibited a median of approximately 96,000, with a range of roughly 20,000 to 750,000. TCRdb re-called the RACE reads with MiXCR, one entry per CDR3 protein. V and J calls and clone size were set by TCRdb, not the authors. Among under 300,000 distinct CDR3 sequences listed, approximately 8% were seen once.

The TCR comes from a man between 18 and 29 years old with alopecia areata. Some clones in this sample may be carry-over from other donors' samples. Sequenced here: whole blood, sampled in connection with sensitization to the hapten diphenylcyclopropenone (DPC). The chain joins TRBV5-1 to TRBJ1-3; D is undetermined. CDR3 protein: CASSLLAQPGNTIYF. In DNA form, the CDR3 reads TGCGCCAGCAGCCTACTCGCCCAACCTGGAAACACCATATATTTT. Full variable domain (missing parts from reference TRBV5-1 and TRBJ1-3): KAGVTQTPRYLIKTRGQQVTLSCSPISGHRSVSWYQQTPGQGLQFLFEYFSETQRNKGNFPGRFSGRQFSNSRSEMNVSTLELGDSALYLCASSLLAQPGNTIYFGEGSWLTVV.